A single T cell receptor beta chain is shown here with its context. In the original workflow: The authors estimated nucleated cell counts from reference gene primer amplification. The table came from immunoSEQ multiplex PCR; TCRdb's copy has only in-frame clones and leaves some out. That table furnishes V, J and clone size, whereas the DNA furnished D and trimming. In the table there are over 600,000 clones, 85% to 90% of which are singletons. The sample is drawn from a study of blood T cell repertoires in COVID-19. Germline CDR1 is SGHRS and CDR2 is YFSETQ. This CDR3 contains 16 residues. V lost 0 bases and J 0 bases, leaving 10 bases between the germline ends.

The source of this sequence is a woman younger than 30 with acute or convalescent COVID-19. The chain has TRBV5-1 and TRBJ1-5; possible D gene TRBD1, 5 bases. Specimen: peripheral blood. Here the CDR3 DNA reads TGCGCCAGCAGCTTGGAGGGGAGGAATAGCAATCAGCCCCAGCATTTT. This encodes CASSLEGRNSNQPQHF.